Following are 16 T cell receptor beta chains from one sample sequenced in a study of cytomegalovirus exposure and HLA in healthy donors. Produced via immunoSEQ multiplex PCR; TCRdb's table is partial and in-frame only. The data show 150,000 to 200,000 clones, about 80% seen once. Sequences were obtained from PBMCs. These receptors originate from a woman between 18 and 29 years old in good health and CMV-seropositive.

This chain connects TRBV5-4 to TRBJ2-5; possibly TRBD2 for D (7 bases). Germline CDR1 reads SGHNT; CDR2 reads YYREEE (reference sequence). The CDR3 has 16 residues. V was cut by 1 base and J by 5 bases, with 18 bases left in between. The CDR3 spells CASSLPNRGGGETQYF. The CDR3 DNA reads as TGTGCCAGCAGCTTGCCCAATAGGGGGGGAGGGGAGACCCAGTACTTC.

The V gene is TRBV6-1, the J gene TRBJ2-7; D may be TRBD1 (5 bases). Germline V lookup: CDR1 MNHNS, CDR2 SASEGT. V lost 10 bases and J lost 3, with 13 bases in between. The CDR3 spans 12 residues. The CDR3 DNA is TGTGCCACCGATAGGGGCATCTACGAGCAGTACTTC. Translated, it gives CATDRGIYEQYF.

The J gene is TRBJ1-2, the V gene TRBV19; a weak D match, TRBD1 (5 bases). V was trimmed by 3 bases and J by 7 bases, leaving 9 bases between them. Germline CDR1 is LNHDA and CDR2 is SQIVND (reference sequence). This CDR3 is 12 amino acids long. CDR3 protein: CASSMQGLGYTF. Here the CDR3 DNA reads TGTGCCAGTAGTATGCAGGGTCTTGGCTACACCTTC.

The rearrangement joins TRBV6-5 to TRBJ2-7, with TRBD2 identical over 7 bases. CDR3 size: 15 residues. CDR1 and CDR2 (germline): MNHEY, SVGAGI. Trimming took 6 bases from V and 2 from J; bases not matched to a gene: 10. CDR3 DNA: TGTGCCAGCAGCCCACATTTGGGAGGGCCCTACGAGCAGTACTTC. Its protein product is CASSPHLGGPYEQYF.

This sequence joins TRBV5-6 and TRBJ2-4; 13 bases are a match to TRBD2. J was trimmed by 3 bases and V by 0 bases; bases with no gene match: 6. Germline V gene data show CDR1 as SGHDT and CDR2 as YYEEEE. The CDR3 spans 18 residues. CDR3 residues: CASSLELAGGPDKNIQYF. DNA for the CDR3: TGTGCCAGCAGCTTGGAACTAGCGGGGGGGCCCGACAAAAACATTCAGTACTTC.

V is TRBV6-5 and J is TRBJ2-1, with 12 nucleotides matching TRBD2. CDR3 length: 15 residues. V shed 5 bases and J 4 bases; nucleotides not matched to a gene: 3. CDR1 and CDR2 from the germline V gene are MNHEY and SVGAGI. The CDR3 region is CASSKLAGGYNEQFF. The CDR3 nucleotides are TGTGCCAGCAGTAAGCTAGCGGGGGGGTACAATGAGCAGTTCTTC.

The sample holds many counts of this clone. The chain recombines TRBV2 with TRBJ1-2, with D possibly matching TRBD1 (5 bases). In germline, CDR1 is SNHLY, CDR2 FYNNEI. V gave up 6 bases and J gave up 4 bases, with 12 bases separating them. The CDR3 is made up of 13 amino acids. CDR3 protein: CASRRGVGYGYTF. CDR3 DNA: TGTGCCAGCAGGCGGGGGGTCGGCTATGGCTACACCTTC.

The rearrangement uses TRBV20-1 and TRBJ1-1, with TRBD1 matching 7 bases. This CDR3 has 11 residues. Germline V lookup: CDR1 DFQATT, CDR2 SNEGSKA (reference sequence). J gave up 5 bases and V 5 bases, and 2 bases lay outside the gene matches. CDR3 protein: CSAEQGTEAFF. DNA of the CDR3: TGCAGTGCTGAACAGGGGACTGAAGCTTTCTTT.

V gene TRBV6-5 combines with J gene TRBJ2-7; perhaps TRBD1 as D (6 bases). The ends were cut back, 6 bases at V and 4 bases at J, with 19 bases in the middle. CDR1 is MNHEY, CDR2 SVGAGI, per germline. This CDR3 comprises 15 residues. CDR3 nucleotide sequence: TGTGCCAGCAGCAAAAGGTCAGGGGAATTGTACGAGCAGTACTTC. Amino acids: CASSKRSGELYEQYF.

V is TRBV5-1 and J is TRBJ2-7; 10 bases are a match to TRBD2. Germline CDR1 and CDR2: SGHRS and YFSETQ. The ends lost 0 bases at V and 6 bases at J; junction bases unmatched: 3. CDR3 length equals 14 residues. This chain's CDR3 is CASSLGTSGAEQYF. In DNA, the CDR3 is TGCGCCAGCAGCTTGGGCACTAGCGGGGCCGAGCAGTACTTC.

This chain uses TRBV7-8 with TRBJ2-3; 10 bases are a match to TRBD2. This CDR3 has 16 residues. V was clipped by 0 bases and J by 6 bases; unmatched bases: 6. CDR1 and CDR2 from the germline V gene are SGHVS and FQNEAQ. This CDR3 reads CASSLAEAGGYDTQYF. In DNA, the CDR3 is TGTGCCAGCAGCTTAGCGGAAGCGGGGGGGTACGATACGCAGTATTTT.

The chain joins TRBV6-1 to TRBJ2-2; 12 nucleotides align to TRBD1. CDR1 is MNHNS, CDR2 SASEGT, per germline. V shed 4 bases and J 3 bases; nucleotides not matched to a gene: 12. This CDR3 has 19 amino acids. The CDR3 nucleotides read TGTGCCAGCAGTGTTAGTCCCGGGACAGGGGGCTGGGACACCGGGGAGCTGTTTTTT. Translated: CASSVSPGTGGWDTGELFF.

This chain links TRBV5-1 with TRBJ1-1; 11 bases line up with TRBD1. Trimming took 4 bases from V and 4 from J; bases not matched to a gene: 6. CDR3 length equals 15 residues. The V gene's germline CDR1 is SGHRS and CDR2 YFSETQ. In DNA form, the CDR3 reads TGCGCCAGCAGCCCCCGGACAGGGGGCGTCACTGAAGCTTTCTTT. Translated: CASSPRTGGVTEAFF.

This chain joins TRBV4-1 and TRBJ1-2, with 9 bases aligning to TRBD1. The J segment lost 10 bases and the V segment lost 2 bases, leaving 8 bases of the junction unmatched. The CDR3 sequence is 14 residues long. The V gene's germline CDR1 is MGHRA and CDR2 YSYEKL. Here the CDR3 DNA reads TGCGCCAGCAGCCAACCGGGACAGGGACTTTACTACACCTTC. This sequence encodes CASSQPGQGLYYTF.

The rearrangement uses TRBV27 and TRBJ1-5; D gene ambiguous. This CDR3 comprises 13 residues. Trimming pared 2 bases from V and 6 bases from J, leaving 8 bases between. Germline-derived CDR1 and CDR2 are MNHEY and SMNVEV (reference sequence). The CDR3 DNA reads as TGTGCCAGCAGTTTAAGCAATTCTCAGCCCCAGCATTTT. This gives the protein CASSLSNSQPQHF.

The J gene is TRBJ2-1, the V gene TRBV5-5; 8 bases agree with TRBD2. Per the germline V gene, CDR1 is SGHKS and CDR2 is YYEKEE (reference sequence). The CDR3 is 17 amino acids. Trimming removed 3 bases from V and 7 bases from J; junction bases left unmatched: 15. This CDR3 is CASSSPSGRGAKNEQFF. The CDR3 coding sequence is TGTGCCAGCAGCTCCCCCTCGGGGCGGGGGGCCAAGAATGAGCAGTTCTTC.